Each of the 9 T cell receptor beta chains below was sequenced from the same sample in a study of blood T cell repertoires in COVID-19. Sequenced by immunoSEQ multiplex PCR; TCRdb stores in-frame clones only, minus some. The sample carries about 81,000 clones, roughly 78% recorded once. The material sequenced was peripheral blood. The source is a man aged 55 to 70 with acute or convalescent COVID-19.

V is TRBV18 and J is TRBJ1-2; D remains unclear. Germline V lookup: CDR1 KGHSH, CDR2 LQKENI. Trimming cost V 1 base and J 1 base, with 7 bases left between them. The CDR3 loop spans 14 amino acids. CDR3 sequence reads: CASSPRADNYGYTF. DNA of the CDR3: TGTGCCAGCTCACCACGGGCAGATAACTATGGCTACACCTTC.

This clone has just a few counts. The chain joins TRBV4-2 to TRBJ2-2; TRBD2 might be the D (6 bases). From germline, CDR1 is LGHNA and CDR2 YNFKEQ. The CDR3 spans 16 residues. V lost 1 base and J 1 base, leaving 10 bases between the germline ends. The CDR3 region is CASSQGGLRNTGELFF. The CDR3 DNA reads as TGTGCCAGCAGCCAAGGGGGACTCAGGAACACCGGGGAGCTGTTTTTT.

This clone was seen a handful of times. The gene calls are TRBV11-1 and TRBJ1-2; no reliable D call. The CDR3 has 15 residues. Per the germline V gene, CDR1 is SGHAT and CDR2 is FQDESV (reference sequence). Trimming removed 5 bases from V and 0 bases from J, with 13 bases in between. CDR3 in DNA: TGTGCCAGCAGCCTATTTAATGGAGCTAACTATGGCTACACCTTC. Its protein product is CASSLFNGANYGYTF.

The CDR3 protein is CASSYGGLASLNEQFF. CDR3 sequence (DNA): TGTGCCAGCAGTTACGGGGGCTTAGCGTCGCTCAATGAGCAGTTCTTC. The chain carries TRBV6-2 or TRBV6-3 and TRBJ2-1; D perhaps matches TRBD1 (6 bases). V dropped 2 bases and J dropped 6 bases, with 17 bases sitting between them. The CDR3 consists of 16 residues. Germline assignment: CDR1 MNHEY and CDR2 SVGEGT.

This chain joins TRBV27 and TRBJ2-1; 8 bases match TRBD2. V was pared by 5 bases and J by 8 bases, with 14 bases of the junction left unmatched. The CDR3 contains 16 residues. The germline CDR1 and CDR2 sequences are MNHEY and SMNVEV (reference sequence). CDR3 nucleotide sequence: TGTGCCAGCAGTCCCAATCAGGTAGCGGGGTTGTATGAGCAGTTCTTC. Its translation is CASSPNQVAGLYEQFF.

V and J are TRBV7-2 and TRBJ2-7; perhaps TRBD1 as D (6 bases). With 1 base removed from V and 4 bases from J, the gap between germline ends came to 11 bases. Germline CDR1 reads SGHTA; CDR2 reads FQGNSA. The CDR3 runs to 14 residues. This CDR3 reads CASSLVAQGYEQYF. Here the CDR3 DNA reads TGTGCCAGCAGCTTAGTAGCACAGGGTTACGAGCAGTACTTC.

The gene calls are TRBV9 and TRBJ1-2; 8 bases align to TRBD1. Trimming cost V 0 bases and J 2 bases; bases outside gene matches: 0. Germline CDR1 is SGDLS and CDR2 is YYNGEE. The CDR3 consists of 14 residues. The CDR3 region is CASSVGTGNYGYTF. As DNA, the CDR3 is TGTGCCAGCAGCGTAGGGACAGGGAACTATGGCTACACCTTC. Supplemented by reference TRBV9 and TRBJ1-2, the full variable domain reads DSGVTQTPKHLITATGQRVTLRCSPRSGDLSVYWYQQSLDQGLQFLIQYYNGEERAKGNILERFSAQQFPDLHSELNLSSLELGDSALYFCASSVGTGNYGYTFGSGTRLTVV.

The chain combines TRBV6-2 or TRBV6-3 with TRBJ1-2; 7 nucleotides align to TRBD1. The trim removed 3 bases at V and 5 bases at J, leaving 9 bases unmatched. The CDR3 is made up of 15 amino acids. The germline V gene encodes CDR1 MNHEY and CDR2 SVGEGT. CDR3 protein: CASSYTGTEDYGYTF. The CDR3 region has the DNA TGTGCCAGCAGTTATACTGGGACAGAAGATTATGGCTACACCTTC.

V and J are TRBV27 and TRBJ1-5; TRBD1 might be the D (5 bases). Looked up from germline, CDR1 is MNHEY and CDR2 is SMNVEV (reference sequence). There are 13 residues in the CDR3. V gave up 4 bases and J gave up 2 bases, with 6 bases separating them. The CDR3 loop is CASSSGGNQPQHF. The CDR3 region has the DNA TGTGCCAGCAGTTCGGGGGGCAATCAGCCCCAGCATTTT.